Listed here is a single TCR beta chain. This sample is part of a study of blood T cell repertoires in COVID-19. CDR3 length equals 16 residues. Germline loops: CDR1 MNHNS, CDR2 SASEGT. The J segment lost 4 bases and the V segment lost 3 bases, leaving 7 bases of the junction unmatched. Data came from immunoSEQ multiplex PCR; TCRdb stores just in-frame clones and leaves some out. The sample shows about 130,000 clones, around 83% of them seen only once. The V call is TRBV6-1, the J call TRBJ2-2; 8 nucleotides agree with TRBD1. The specimen sequenced was PBMCs or T cells enriched from blood (not recorded which). The receptor comes from a man aged 25 to 40 who had recovered from COVID-19. The CDR3 region is CASSDGQGAGTGELFF. The CDR3 DNA follows: TGTGCCAGCAGTGACGGGCAGGGGGCGGGCACCGGGGAGCTGTTTTTT.